Shown below are 28 T cell receptor beta chains from a single sample sequenced in a study of graft-versus-host responses after intestinal transplantation. Sequencing used immunoSEQ multiplex PCR; TCRdb keeps in-frame clones, though not all of them. This sample has 95,000 to 150,000 clones; 85% to 95% occur once, and the top ten carry around 3.3%. No antigens are known for them. Specimen: unstimulated CD8+ T cells sorted from spleen or lymph node cells, collected before intestinal transplant. All receptors come from a human donor who received an intestinal transplant.

The chain joins TRBV7-7 to TRBJ2-7, with TRBD1 matching over 8 bases. V gave up 5 bases and J gave up 2 bases; unmatched junction bases: 8. Germline V CDR1 and CDR2: SSHAT, FNYEAQ (reference sequence). The CDR3 covers 15 residues. The CDR3 DNA reads TGTGCCAGCAGCCAAGGACAGGGCGCAGCCTACGAGCAGTACTTC. Translated, it gives CASSQGQGAAYEQYF.

The genes are TRBV27 and TRBJ2-1; D unclear. The V and J ends lost 7 bases and 6 bases respectively, with 13 bases between them. The germline gives CDR1 MNHEY, CDR2 SMNVEV (reference sequence). CDR3 length: 13 residues. The CDR3 is CASTSVGSNEQFF. The CDR3, as DNA: TGTGCCAGCACATCAGTAGGTTCCAATGAGCAGTTCTTC.

Worth noting for this clone: The identical CDR3 is also encoded by other nucleotide sequences in the sample. The chain employs TRBV28 and TRBJ2-7; D is uncertain. CDR1 and CDR2 (germline): MDHEN, SYDVKM. This CDR3 contains 13 residues. V lost 3 bases to trimming and J lost 1 base, with 7 bases between them. CDR3 amino acids: CASSFTASYEQYF. The CDR3 nucleotides read TGTGCCAGCAGTTTTACGGCGTCCTACGAGCAGTACTTC.

The chain recombines TRBV15 with TRBJ2-2, with D tentatively TRBD1 or TRBD2 (5 bases each). The CDR3 is 14 residues long. The V gene's germline CDR1 is LNHNV and CDR2 YYDKDF (reference sequence). V was clipped by 8 bases and J by 5 bases, with 15 bases between them. CDR3: CATGDEGPTGELFF. The CDR3 DNA is TGTGCCACCGGGGACGAGGGGCCAACCGGGGAGCTGTTTTTT.

The CDR3 loop reads CASSLTDRNEQFF. CDR3 DNA: TGTGCCAGCAGTCTGACGGACAGGAATGAGCAGTTCTTC. The genes are TRBV28 and TRBJ2-1; 7 bases align to TRBD1. The CDR3 runs to 13 residues. V was clipped by 5 bases and J by 7 bases; unmatched bases: 5. Germline assignment: CDR1 MDHEN and CDR2 SYDVKM.

The genes are TRBV14 and TRBJ2-3, with D perhaps matching TRBD2 (6 bases). Trimming took off 1 base at V and 8 bases at J, with 10 bases between the two ends. The CDR3 is 13 amino acids. From germline, CDR1 is SGHDN and CDR2 FVKESK. CDR3 DNA: TGTGCCAGCAGCCAAGCGGGAGTAGGTACGCAGTATTTT. This translates into CASSQAGVGTQYF.

The chain links TRBV6-6 to TRBJ1-5; D is unclear. The CDR3 totals 13 residues. Germline CDR1 MNHNY, CDR2 SVGAGI (reference sequence). V shed 2 bases and J shed 7 bases, with 9 bases lying between them. The chain's CDR3 is CASSYPGPQPQHF. CDR3 nucleotides: TGTGCCAGCAGTTACCCCGGCCCGCAGCCCCAGCATTTT.

This chain connects TRBV27 to TRBJ1-1; D gene ambiguous. CDR1 is MNHEY, CDR2 SMNVEV, per germline (reference sequence). The V end was cut by 3 bases, the J end by 0 bases, with 11 bases between. The length of the CDR3 is 15 residues. The CDR3 DNA sequence: TGTGCCAGCAGTTTGCGGGATCACTTGAACACTGAAGCTTTCTTT. It specifies CASSLRDHLNTEAFF.

Remarks on this clone: One junction end does not reproduce the germline sequence, and a read error may be involved. Other DNA sequences in the same sample also yield this CDR3. The genes are TRBV4-1 and TRBJ2-7; D gene unclear. Germline V gives CDR1 MGHRA, CDR2 YSYEKL. The CDR3 totals 15 residues. The CDR3 region is CASSQEFQSSYEQYF. CDR3 bases: TGCGCCAGCAGCCAAGAATTTCAGAGCTCCTACGAGCAATACTTC.

J is TRBJ1-2 and V is TRBV7-2; D is undetermined. CDR1 SGHTA and CDR2 FQGNSA come from the germline V gene. The V end was cut by 1 base, the J end by 8 bases, with 20 bases between. The CDR3 is 16 residues long. The CDR3 region is CASSLERSLAREGYTF. The CDR3 nucleotides are TGTGCCAGCAGCTTAGAAAGGAGCCTTGCAAGGGAAGGCTACACCTTC. The full variable domain, its missing parts supplied by reference TRBV7-2 and TRBJ1-2, is GAGVSQSPSNKVTEKGKDVELRCDPISGHTALYWYRQSLGQGLEFLIYFQGNSAPDKSGLPSDRFSAERTGGSVSTLTIQRTQQEDSAVYLCASSLERSLAREGYTFGSGTRLTVV.

The V and J genes are TRBV19 and TRBJ2-1; D may be TRBD2 (6 bases). Trimming pared 4 bases from V and 7 bases from J, leaving 26 bases between. CDR1 is LNHDA, CDR2 SQIVND, per germline (reference sequence). CDR3 length: 18 amino acids. In DNA, the CDR3 is TGTGCCAGTAGTAGATCGGTTGGACTAATAAGCCCCGGGAATGAGCAGTTCTTC. It codes for CASSRSVGLISPGNEQFF.

CDR3 sequence (DNA): TGTGCCAGTAGTATGACTAGCGGCGCCTACGAGCAGTACTTC. Translation gives CASSMTSGAYEQYF. The chain recombines TRBV19 with TRBJ2-7, with 9 bases identical to TRBD2. The CDR3 covers 14 residues. Trimming cost V 3 bases and J 2 bases; bases outside gene matches: 2. Germline lookup yields CDR1 LNHDA and CDR2 SQIVND (reference sequence).

The V and J genes are TRBV27 and TRBJ2-7, with TRBD2 as a possible D gene (6 bases). Germline CDR1 is MNHEY and CDR2 is SMNVEV (reference sequence). V lost 0 bases and J 4 bases, leaving 22 bases between the germline ends. The CDR3 covers 18 residues. The CDR3 here is CASSLSIPATRYRYEQYF. DNA of the CDR3: TGTGCCAGCAGTTTATCAATCCCCGCGACTAGGTATCGTTACGAGCAGTACTTC.

The genes are TRBV4-1 and TRBJ2-7; TRBD1 agrees at 10 bases. The V and J ends lost 0 bases and 3 bases, in that order; junction bases with no gene match: 5. CDR1 MGHRA and CDR2 YSYEKL come from the germline V gene. This CDR3 spans 16 amino acids. CDR3 sequence (DNA): TGCGCCAGCAGCCAAGAGGGACAGGGGTTCGTCTACGAGCAGTACTTC. It codes for CASSQEGQGFVYEQYF.

The chain carries TRBV27 and TRBJ2-3; 9 bases agree with TRBD2. From germline, CDR1 is MNHEY and CDR2 SMNVEV (reference sequence). The V segment lost 5 bases and the J segment 4 bases; nucleotides outside the gene matches: 7. This CDR3 spans 15 amino acids. CDR3 coding DNA: TGTGCCAGCAGTACGCTTAGCGGGAGCCCAGATACGCAGTATTTT. Amino acids: CASSTLSGSPDTQYF.

The genes are TRBV20-1 and TRBJ1-2; D is unclear. CDR1 and CDR2 (germline): DFQATT, SNEGSKA (reference sequence). Deletions cut 6 bases from V and 7 bases from J, with 12 bases between. The CDR3 covers 11 residues. CDR3 DNA sequence: TGCAGTGCCAGGACCTCAATTGGCTACACCTTC. It codes for CSARTSIGYTF.

The gene calls are TRBV10-3 and TRBJ2-7, with D possibly matching TRBD1 (5 bases). This CDR3 has 17 residues. Germline CDR1 is ENHRY and CDR2 is SYGVKD. V lost 7 bases to trimming and J lost 2 bases, with 24 bases between them. The CDR3 region has the DNA TGTGCCATCAACCCCCTTAAGCCAGGGAACTCTACCTACGAGCAGTACTTC. Its translation is CAINPLKPGNSTYEQYF.

This clone was seen just once. V and J are TRBV15 and TRBJ2-1, with TRBD1 identical over 9 bases. V gave up 3 bases and J gave up 9 bases; unmatched junction bases: 3. Germline V gene lookup returns CDR1 LNHNV and CDR2 YYDKDF (reference sequence). This CDR3 is 13 amino acids long. CDR3 coding DNA: TGTGCCACCAGCAGCACAGGGGGCGGTGAGCAGTTCTTC. It specifies CATSSTGGGEQFF.

The rearrangement uses TRBV5-1 and TRBJ1-1; D remains unclear. Germline CDR1 SGHRS, CDR2 YFSETQ. There are 17 residues in the CDR3. V lost 0 bases and J 1 base, leaving 16 bases between the germline ends. The CDR3 here is CASSLDSADKENTEAFF. In DNA form, the CDR3 reads TGCGCCAGCAGCTTGGATTCGGCTGACAAGGAGAACACTGAAGCTTTCTTT.

J is TRBJ2-1 and V is TRBV5-4; no clear D gene. This CDR3 is 13 amino acids long. CDR1 and CDR2 from the germline V gene are SGHNT and YYREEE (reference sequence). The germline V and J ends were trimmed by 0 bases and 6 bases, with 7 bases remaining between them. CDR3 DNA sequence: TGTGCCAGCAGCTTGGTTCCGGGCAATGAGCAGTTCTTC. Its protein product is CASSLVPGNEQFF.

This clone was seen a single time. The V call is TRBV5-1, the J call TRBJ2-1; 12 bases match TRBD2. Per germline, CDR1 SGHRS and CDR2 YFSETQ. V lost 4 bases, J lost 2 bases, and 10 bases stayed unmatched. This CDR3 is built from 18 residues. The chain's CDR3 is CASSTKTSGRYPYNEQFF. As DNA, the CDR3 is TGCGCCAGCAGCACAAAGACTAGCGGGAGATACCCCTACAATGAGCAGTTCTTC.

V gene TRBV5-6 combines with J gene TRBJ2-5; D ambiguous. The J call may be in error: the DNA end matches TRBJ2-7 better. The CDR3 totals 15 residues. The germline gives CDR1 SGHDT, CDR2 YYEEEE. The DNA of the CDR3 is TGTGCCAGCAGCTTCGCCTCAAAACTCTCCTACGAGCAGTACTTC. Protein product: CASSFASKLSYEQYF.

The J gene is TRBJ1-1, the V gene TRBV11-2, with D unresolved. CDR1 and CDR2 from the germline V gene are SGHAT and FQNNGV. The CDR3 has 14 residues. The V gene lost 5 bases and the J gene lost 6 bases, with 16 bases spanning the gap. The CDR3 protein is CASSETTGVPEAFF. In nucleotides, the CDR3 is TGTGCCAGCAGCGAAACGACCGGTGTGCCTGAAGCTTTCTTT.

In nucleotides, the CDR3 is TGCGCCAGCAGCCAAGGCACCCGGACTAGCGGAACCTACGAGCAGTACTTC. Translated, it gives CASSQGTRTSGTYEQYF. The chain employs TRBV4-3 and TRBJ2-5, with TRBD2 matching 10 bases. The J call is in doubt because the DNA end fits TRBJ2-7 better. Germline V gene lookup returns CDR1 LGHNA and CDR2 YSLEER. CDR3 length equals 17 residues.

This rearrangement joins TRBV19 to TRBJ2-1; 11 positions match TRBD2. V was pared by 3 bases and J by 7 bases, with 5 bases of the junction left unmatched. Germline-derived CDR1 and CDR2 are LNHDA and SQIVND (reference sequence). The CDR3 is 15 residues long. The CDR3, as DNA: TGTGCCAGTAGTATCCTAGCGGGAGGTCTGAATGAGCAGTTCTTC. Its protein is CASSILAGGLNEQFF.

This chain uses TRBV9 with TRBJ2-1; possibly TRBD1 for D (5 bases). Germline CDR1 is SGDLS and CDR2 is YYNGEE. The CDR3 extends over 14 amino acids. V gave up 1 base and J gave up 3 bases, with 8 bases separating them. The CDR3 region is CASSVTQVYNEQFF. The CDR3 bases are TGTGCCAGCAGCGTAACACAGGTCTACAATGAGCAGTTCTTC.

The rearrangement joins TRBV27 to TRBJ2-4, with 8 bases that match TRBD2. Germline CDR1 is MNHEY and CDR2 is SMNVEV (reference sequence). Trimming took 10 bases from V and 7 from J; bases not matched to a gene: 12. The CDR3 has 14 amino acids. This chain's CDR3 is CANVLSGSCNIQYF. CDR3 DNA sequence: TGTGCCAACGTTCTCAGCGGGAGTTGTAACATTCAGTACTTC.

The chain has TRBV15 and TRBJ2-7; D gene ambiguous. The V end lost 8 bases, the J end lost 3 bases, and 8 bases lay between the germline ends. The germline V gene has CDR1 LNHNV and CDR2 YYDKDF (reference sequence). The CDR3 loop spans 11 amino acids. The CDR3, as DNA: TGTGCCACCTCTCTGGACTACGAGCAGTACTTC. It encodes CATSLDYEQYF.